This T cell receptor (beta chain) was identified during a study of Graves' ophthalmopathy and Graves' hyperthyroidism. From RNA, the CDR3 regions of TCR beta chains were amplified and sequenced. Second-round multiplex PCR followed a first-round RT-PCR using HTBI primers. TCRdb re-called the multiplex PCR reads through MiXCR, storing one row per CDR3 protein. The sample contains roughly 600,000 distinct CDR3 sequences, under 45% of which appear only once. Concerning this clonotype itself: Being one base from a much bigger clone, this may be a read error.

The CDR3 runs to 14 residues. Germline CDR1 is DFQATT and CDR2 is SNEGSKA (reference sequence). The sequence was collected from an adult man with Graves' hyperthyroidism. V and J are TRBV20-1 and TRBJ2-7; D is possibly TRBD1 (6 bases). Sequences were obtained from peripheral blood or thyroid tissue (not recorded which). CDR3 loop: CSANRQASSCEQYF. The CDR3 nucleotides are TGCAGTGCTAACCGACAGGCCTCCTCCTGCGAGCAGTACTTC.